Below are 11 T cell receptor beta chains sequenced from a single sample in a study of beta chain features in type 1 diabetes. What was sequenced were expressed TCRB transcripts, since all of the isolated RNA had been reverse transcribed. Data came from immunoSEQ multiplex PCR; TCRdb stores just in-frame clones and leaves some out. This sample has around 500,000 clones, with 11% found just once. Sequenced material: naive CD4+ T cells from blood. Receptors originate from a woman aged 18-29 years in good health.

V is TRBV28 and J is TRBJ2-1; TRBD1 agrees at 9 bases. V dropped 5 bases and J dropped 4; count of bases not matched to a gene: 9. Germline CDR1 reads MDHEN; CDR2 reads SYDVKM. The CDR3 contains 16 residues. CDR3 sequence reads: CASSVGQGSRYNEQFF. The CDR3 coding sequence is TGTGCCAGCAGTGTGGGACAGGGCTCCCGATACAATGAGCAGTTCTTC.

This rearrangement joins TRBV4-1 to TRBJ2-3, with 8 bases matching TRBD2. Trimming at V came to 0 bases and at J to 3 bases, leaving 8 bases not matched to a gene. From germline, CDR1 is MGHRA and CDR2 YSYEKL. This CDR3 contains 17 residues. The CDR3 region is CASSQESRGLGTDTQYF. In DNA, the CDR3 is TGCGCCAGCAGCCAAGAGTCTAGGGGACTAGGTACAGATACGCAGTATTTT.

The chain carries TRBV2 and TRBJ2-7; 7 bases are shared with TRBD1. Trimming cost V 6 bases and J 3 bases; bases outside gene matches: 5. In germline, CDR1 is SNHLY, CDR2 FYNNEI. The CDR3 has 13 residues. The CDR3 DNA follows: TGTGCCAGCAGCCGACAGGGCGGCTACGAGCAGTACGTC. It yields the protein CASSRQGGYEQYV.

This clone was seen only a few times. The J gene is TRBJ2-3, the V gene TRBV7-3; 10 bases match TRBD1. The length of the CDR3 is 14 residues. Per the germline V gene, CDR1 is SGHTA and CDR2 is FQGTGA. V was pared by 5 bases and J by 4 bases, with 3 bases of the junction left unmatched. The CDR3 spells CASSRGQGPDTQYF. The CDR3 region has the DNA TGTGCCAGCAGCCGGGGACAGGGGCCAGATACGCAGTATTTT. The variable domain in full, with the rest retrieved from reference TRBV7-3 and TRBJ2-3, is GAGVSQTPSNKVTEKGKYVELRCDPISGHTALYWYRQSLGQGPEFLIYFQGTGAADDSGLPNDRFFAVRPEGSVSTLKIQRTERGDSAVYLCASSRGQGPDTQYFGPGTRLTVL.

This clone has only a few counts. The same CDR3 arises from other DNA sequences in this sample as well. DNA of the CDR3: TGCGCCAGCAGCTTGGCCCTGAACACTGAAGCTTTCTTT. Protein: CASSLALNTEAFF. The V call is TRBV5-1, the J call TRBJ1-1; no definite D call. This CDR3 comprises 13 residues. V lost 0 bases to trimming and J lost 0 bases, with 3 bases between them. Germline CDR1 and CDR2: SGHRS and YFSETQ.

This chain uses TRBV7-9 with TRBJ2-7; tentatively, D is TRBD1 (6 bases). V was pared by 1 base and J by 7 bases, with 11 bases between. The germline V gene has CDR1 SEHNR and CDR2 FQNEAQ (reference sequence). The CDR3 contains 13 residues. The DNA of the CDR3 is TGTGCCAGCAGCTTAGGACAGGCACGTGAGCAGTACTTC. Its protein is CASSLGQAREQYF.

The genes are TRBV6-1 and TRBJ2-7; D remains unclear. This CDR3 has 13 amino acids. Deletions cut 4 bases from V and 6 bases from J, with 13 bases between. Germline V gene sequence: CDR1 MNHNS, CDR2 SASEGT. The CDR3: CASSGTIWGEQYF. CDR3 in DNA: TGTGCCAGCAGTGGGACGATCTGGGGCGAGCAGTACTTC.

This clone was found a few times. The chain combines TRBV30 with TRBJ2-1; no definite D call. V gave up 0 bases and J gave up 6 bases, with 12 bases separating them. There are 14 residues in the CDR3. Germline V gives CDR1 GTSNPN, CDR2 SVGIG (reference sequence). In DNA form, the CDR3 reads TGTGCCTGGAGTGTAAGGTTTAGCAGCAATGAGCAGTTCTTC. Protein sequence: CAWSVRFSSNEQFF.

This sequence joins TRBV29-1 and TRBJ2-2; no clear D gene. The V gene lost 4 bases and the J gene lost 0 bases, with 6 bases spanning the gap. CDR3 size: 13 residues. Germline V gives CDR1 SQVTM, CDR2 ANQGSEA. The CDR3: CSVVRPNTGELFF. As DNA, the CDR3 is TGCAGCGTTGTGAGACCGAACACCGGGGAGCTGTTTTTT.

The chain employs TRBV5-1 and TRBJ2-3; perhaps D is TRBD1 or TRBD2 (5 bases each). Trimming left V 0 bases short and J 2 bases short, with 10 bases between. The germline CDR1 and CDR2 sequences are SGHRS and YFSETQ. CDR3 length equals 15 residues. The DNA for the CDR3 is TGCGCCAGCAGCTTGGCCTGGGGGAACACAGATACGCAGTATTTT. It is translated as CASSLAWGNTDTQYF.

A few counts support this clone. The chain is built from TRBV7-2 and TRBJ2-3; D is unresolved. Germline CDR1 SGHTA, CDR2 FQGNSA. The CDR3 loop spans 13 amino acids. V dropped 5 bases and J dropped 1 base, with 7 bases sitting between them. CDR3 sequence: CASSTRGTDTQYF. CDR3 nucleotide sequence: TGTGCCAGCAGCACCCGGGGCACAGATACGCAGTATTTT.